This TCR beta chain comes out of a study of response to subunit inactivated influenza vaccine. Germline CDR1 DFQATT, CDR2 SNEGSKA (reference sequence). The length of the CDR3 is 16 residues. V lost 3 bases and J lost 2, with 17 bases in between. TCRdb recomputed calls from the RT-PCR reads with MiXCR, one row per CDR3 protein. The sample lists approximately 500,000 distinct CDR3 sequences, 10% to 15% occurring once. Overall study results and limits: There was a suggestion from the authors that each seasonal influenza vaccination recruits few new T cells.

On this clonotype: Its antigen is still unknown.

This TCR was sampled from a man aged 50 to 60 who received an inactivated influenza vaccine. The chain carries TRBV20-1 and TRBJ2-1; D tentatively reads TRBD1 or TRBD2 (5 bases each). The sample here was PBMCs from blood, taken more than 35 days after vaccination. CDR3 nucleotides: TGCAGTGCTAGCCCCCCCCCAGCGGACACCTACAATGAGCAGTTCTTC. Its translation is CSASPPPADTYNEQFF.